Listed below are T cell receptor beta chains from one sample, sequenced in a study of blood T cell repertoires in COVID-19. The method was immunoSEQ multiplex PCR; TCRdb's version includes in-frame clones alone and lacks a portion of them. The repertoire holds 70,000 to 85,000 clones, 70% to 90% seen once, with 22% in the top ten. Input material: peripheral blood. The receptor source for this set is an elderly woman in a cohort sampled during active or convalescent COVID-19. CDR3s include the opening cysteine and the closing phenylalanine or tryptophan. A D gene is named only where the DNA matches it firmly. Size values are once, few and many counts, or a class for expanded clones, and some rows have none.

CDR3aa	CDR3nt	len	j_gene	abundance	d_gene	v_gene
CASSPRTSGATDTQYF	TGTGCCAGCTCACCACGGACTAGCGGGGCGACAGATACGCAGTATTTT	16	TRBJ2-3	-	TRBD2	TRBV18
CASSPTSLGTDTQYF	TGCGCCAGCAGCCCGACTAGTTTGGGCACAGATACGCAGTATTTT	15	TRBJ2-3	-	-	TRBV4-1
CASSMGQGFAQGNTIYF	TGTGCCAGTAGTATGGGGCAGGGGTTCGCACAGGGAAACACCATATATTTT	17	TRBJ1-3	-	-	TRBV19
CASSLDRGGGRITEAFF	TGCGCCAGCAGCCTTGACAGGGGTGGTGGGAGGATCACTGAAGCTTTCTTT	17	TRBJ1-1	-	TRBD1	TRBV5-1
CASRLASHEETQYF	TGTGCCAGCAGGCTGGCCTCTCATGAAGAGACCCAGTACTTC	14	TRBJ2-5	-	-	TRBV6-5
CASSLGQIPNQPQHF	TGTGCCAGCAGCTTGGGGCAGATTCCCAATCAGCCCCAGCATTTT	15	TRBJ1-5	-	-	TRBV5-6
CASSLGGQGTYGYTF	TGCGCCAGCAGCTTGGGGGGACAGGGGACCTATGGCTACACCTTC	15	TRBJ1-2	once	TRBD1	TRBV5-1
CASSLVQGAGYTF	TGTGCCAGCAGCTTAGTACAGGGGGCTGGCTACACCTTC	13	TRBJ1-2	-	TRBD1	TRBV7-9
CASSYSDRNTEAFF	TGTGCCAGCAGTTACTCGGACAGGAACACTGAAGCTTTCTTT	14	TRBJ1-1	-	-	TRBV6-5
CACPGQKNTEAFF	TGTGCCTGCCCGGGACAGAAGAACACTGAAGCTTTCTTT	13	TRBJ1-1	-	TRBD1	TRBV30
CASSYRNYGYTF	TGTGCCAGCAGCTACAGGAACTATGGCTACACCTTC	12	TRBJ1-2	-	-	TRBV5-6
CASSLEGGQIFQETQYF	TGTGCCAGCAGCTTAGAAGGGGGACAGATATTCCAAGAGACCCAGTACTTC	17	TRBJ2-5	-	TRBD1	TRBV11-2
CASSLLDSDHYNSPLHF	TGTGCCAGCTCCCTACTGGACAGCGATCATTATAATTCACCCCTCCACTTT	17	TRBJ1-6	-	-	TRBV18
CATSDQGRELFF	TGTGCCACCAGTGATCAGGGCAGGGAACTGTTTTTT	12	TRBJ1-4	-	-	TRBV24-1
CASSLLAGGGQETQYF	TGTGCCAGCAGCTTACTTGCGGGCGGGGGCCAAGAGACCCAGTACTTC	16	TRBJ2-5	few	TRBD2	TRBV7-3
CASSPKGGTDTQYF	TGTGCCAGCAGCCCTAAGGGGGGCACAGATACGCAGTATTTT	14	TRBJ2-3	-	-	TRBV3-1/TRBV3-2
CASRKAGVSDTQYF	TGTGCCAGCAGGAAAGCGGGAGTGTCAGATACGCAGTATTTT	14	TRBJ2-3	-	TRBD2	TRBV6-5
CASSLRAGGPRETQYF	TGTGCCAGCAGCCTCAGAGCGGGAGGGCCGAGGGAGACCCAGTACTTC	16	TRBJ2-5	-	TRBD2	TRBV7-9
CASSLGAASGRKGEQFF	TGCGCCAGCAGCTTGGGTGCGGCTAGCGGGAGGAAGGGTGAGCAGTTCTTC	17	TRBJ2-1	-	TRBD2	TRBV5-1
CASSSAGQPQHF	TGTGCCAGCTCTTCCGCGGGTCAGCCCCAGCATTTT	12	TRBJ1-5	-	-	TRBV18
CASTLTSGNTEAFF	TGCGCCAGCACCCTGACTAGCGGAAACACTGAAGCTTTCTTT	14	TRBJ1-1	-	-	TRBV5-1
CASRPGGNTEAFF	TGTGCCAGCAGGCCAGGGGGAAACACTGAAGCTTTCTTT	13	TRBJ1-1	-	TRBD1	TRBV12-3/TRBV12-4
CASRAGTSGLATGELFF	TGCGCCAGCAGAGCCGGGACTAGCGGGCTAGCCACCGGGGAGCTGTTTTTT	17	TRBJ2-2	-	TRBD2	TRBV10-2
CASSSRGHLYNEQFF	TGTGCCAGCAGCTCTCGGGGACATCTTTACAATGAGCAGTTCTTC	15	TRBJ2-1	once	-	TRBV5-6
CASSIGRSGELFF	TGTGCCAGTAGTATAGGGCGGAGCGGGGAGCTGTTTTTT	13	TRBJ2-2	-	-	TRBV19
CASSQPGLAGADTQYF	TGTGCCAGCAGCCAACCGGGACTAGCGGGAGCAGATACGCAGTATTTT	16	TRBJ2-3	-	TRBD2	TRBV3-1/TRBV3-2
CASSSPYGASNYGYTF	TGTGCCAGCAGTTCTCCTTACGGAGCATCTAACTATGGCTACACCTTC	16	TRBJ1-2	-	-	TRBV28
CASSFQGATLYEQYF	TGTGCCAGCAGCTTCCAGGGGGCCACCCTCTACGAGCAGTACTTC	15	TRBJ2-7	few	TRBD1	TRBV7-2
CASSPGQGKPGANVLTF	TGTGCCAGCAGTCCGGGACAGGGGAAACCTGGGGCCAACGTCCTGACTTTC	17	TRBJ2-6	-	TRBD1	TRBV27
CASSRDRGNQPQHF	TGTGCCAGCAGCCGGGACAGGGGGAATCAGCCCCAGCATTTT	14	TRBJ1-5	-	TRBD1	TRBV2
CASSFRTGVLGGTEAFF	TGTGCCAGCAGCTTTAGGACAGGGGTATTAGGTGGCACTGAAGCTTTCTTT	17	TRBJ1-1	-	TRBD1	TRBV7-9
CAIRGGSSYEQYF	TGTGCCATCAGAGGCGGGAGCTCCTACGAGCAGTACTTC	13	TRBJ2-7	-	TRBD2	TRBV10-3
CASSEVRGLGEQFF	TGTGCCAGCAGTGAAGTCAGGGGCTTGGGTGAGCAGTTCTTC	14	TRBJ2-1	few	-	TRBV6-1
CASSAENSNYGYTF	TGTGCCAGTAGTGCAGAAAATTCTAACTATGGCTACACCTTC	14	TRBJ1-2	few	-	TRBV19
CATSDRRGTPNQPQHF	TGTGCCACCAGTGACCGTAGGGGGACACCGAATCAGCCCCAGCATTTT	16	TRBJ1-5	-	-	TRBV24-1
CARAETQYF	TGTGCCAGGGCAGAGACCCAGTACTTC	9	TRBJ2-5	-	-	TRBV27
CASSLQTNTEQYF	TGCGCCAGCAGCCTACAGACCAACACCGAGCAGTACTTC	13	TRBJ2-7	-	-	TRBV5-1